This TCR beta chain was recovered during a study of blood T cell repertoires in COVID-19. This table comes from immunoSEQ multiplex PCR, and its TCRdb copy is limited to in-frame clones, with some not included. The sample has around 300,000 clones, 88% seen once. This clone occurred many times. The CDR3 sequence is 12 residues long. Sequencing was performed on peripheral blood. The chain combines TRBV21-1 with TRBJ1-5; TRBD1, the D gene given by the table, was not confirmed from the DNA. TRBV21-1 is assigned pseudogene status. The receptor comes from a man aged 18 to 35 with active or convalescent COVID-19. In DNA, the CDR3 is TGTGCCAGCCAAACAGGGGATCAGCCCCAGCATTTT. Translating gives CASQTGDQPQHF.